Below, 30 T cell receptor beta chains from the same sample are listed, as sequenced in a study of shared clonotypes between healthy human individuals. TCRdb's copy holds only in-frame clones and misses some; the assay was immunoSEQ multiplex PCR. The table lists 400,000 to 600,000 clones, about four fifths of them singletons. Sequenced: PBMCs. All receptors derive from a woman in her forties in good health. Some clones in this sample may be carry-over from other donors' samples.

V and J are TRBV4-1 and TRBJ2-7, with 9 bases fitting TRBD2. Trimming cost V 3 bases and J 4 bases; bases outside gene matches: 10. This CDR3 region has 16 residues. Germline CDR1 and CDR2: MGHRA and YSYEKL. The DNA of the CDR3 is TGCGCCAGCAGCCATGTCGGGACTAGCAGACGGTACGAGCAGTACTTC. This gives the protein CASSHVGTSRRYEQYF.

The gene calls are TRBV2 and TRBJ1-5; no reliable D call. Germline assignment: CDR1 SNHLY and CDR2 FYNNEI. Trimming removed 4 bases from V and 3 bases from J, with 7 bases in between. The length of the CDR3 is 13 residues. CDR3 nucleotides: TGTGCCAGCAGTGGACGGGACAATCAGCCCCAGCATTTT. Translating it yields CASSGRDNQPQHF.

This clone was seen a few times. CDR3 loop: CASSTSSGTGKAFF. The DNA of the CDR3 is TGTGCCAGCAGCACCTCCTCGGGGACCGGTAAAGCTTTCTTT. V and J are TRBV11-3 and TRBJ1-1, with D possibly matching TRBD1 (5 bases). Germline V gene data show CDR1 as SGHNT and CDR2 as YENEEA. The germline V and J ends were trimmed by 5 bases and 9 bases, with 19 bases remaining between them. The CDR3 contains 14 residues.

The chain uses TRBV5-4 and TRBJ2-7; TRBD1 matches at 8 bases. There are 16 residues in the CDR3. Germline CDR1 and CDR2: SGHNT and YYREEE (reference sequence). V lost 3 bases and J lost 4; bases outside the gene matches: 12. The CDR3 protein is CASSSSPGTGSYEQYF. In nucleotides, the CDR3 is TGTGCCAGCAGCTCTTCCCCCGGGACAGGTTCATACGAGCAGTACTTC.

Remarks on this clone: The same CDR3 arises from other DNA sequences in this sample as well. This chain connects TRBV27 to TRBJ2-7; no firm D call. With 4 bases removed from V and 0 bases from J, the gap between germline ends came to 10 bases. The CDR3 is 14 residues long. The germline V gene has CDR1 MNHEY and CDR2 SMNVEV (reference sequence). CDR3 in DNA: TGTGCCAGCAGTTCAGTAGTTAGCTCCTACGAGCAGTACTTC. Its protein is CASSSVVSSYEQYF.

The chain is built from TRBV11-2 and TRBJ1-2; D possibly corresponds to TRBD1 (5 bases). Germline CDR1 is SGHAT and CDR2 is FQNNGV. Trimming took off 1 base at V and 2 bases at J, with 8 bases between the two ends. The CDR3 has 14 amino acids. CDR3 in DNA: TGTGCCAGCAGCTTAGGGGGCACGAACTATGGCTACACCTTC. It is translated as CASSLGGTNYGYTF.

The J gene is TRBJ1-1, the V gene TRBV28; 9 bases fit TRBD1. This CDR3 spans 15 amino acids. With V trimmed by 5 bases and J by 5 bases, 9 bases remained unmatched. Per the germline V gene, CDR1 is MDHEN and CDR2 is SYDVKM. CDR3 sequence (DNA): TGTGCCAGCAGTGCTCCGGACAGGGGAAGGACTGAAGCTTTCTTT. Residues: CASSAPDRGRTEAFF.

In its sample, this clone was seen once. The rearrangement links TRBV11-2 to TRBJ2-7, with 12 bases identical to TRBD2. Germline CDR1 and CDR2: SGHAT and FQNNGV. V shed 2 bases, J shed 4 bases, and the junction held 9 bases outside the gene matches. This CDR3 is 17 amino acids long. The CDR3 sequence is CASSLTRGTSGFYEQYF. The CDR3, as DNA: TGTGCCAGCAGCTTAACCCGGGGGACTAGCGGGTTTTACGAGCAGTACTTC. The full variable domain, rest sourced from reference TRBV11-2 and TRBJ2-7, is EAGVAQSPRYKIIEKRQSVAFWCNPISGHATLYWYQQILGQGPKLLIQFQNNGVVDDSQLPKDRFSAERLKGVDSTLKIQPAKLEDSAVYLCASSLTRGTSGFYEQYFGPGTRLTVT.

CDR3 nucleotides: TGCGCCAGCAGCTTGGGAGGGGGCGAAACTGAAGCTTTCTTT. Protein: CASSLGGGETEAFF. This sequence joins TRBV5-1 and TRBJ1-1; the match to TRBD1 covers 7 bases. The germline CDR1 and CDR2 sequences are SGHRS and YFSETQ. The J segment lost 5 bases and the V segment lost 0 bases, leaving 4 bases of the junction unmatched. This CDR3 contains 14 residues. Drawing the rest from reference TRBV5-1 and TRBJ1-1, the complete variable domain is KAGVTQTPRYLIKTRGQQVTLSCSPISGHRSVSWYQQTPGQGLQFLFEYFSETQRNKGNFPGRFSGRQFSNSRSEMNVSTLELGDSALYLCASSLGGGETEAFFGQGTRLTVV.

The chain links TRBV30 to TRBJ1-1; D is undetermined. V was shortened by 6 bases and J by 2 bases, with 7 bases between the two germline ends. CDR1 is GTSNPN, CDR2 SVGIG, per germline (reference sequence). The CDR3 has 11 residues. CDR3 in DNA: TGTGCCTGCCGACCCAACACTGAAGCTTTCTTT. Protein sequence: CACRPNTEAFF.

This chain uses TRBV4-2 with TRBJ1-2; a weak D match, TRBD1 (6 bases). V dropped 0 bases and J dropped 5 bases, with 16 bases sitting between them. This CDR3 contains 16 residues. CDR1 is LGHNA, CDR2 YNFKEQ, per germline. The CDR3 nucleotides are TGTGCCAGCAGCCAAGAGGGGGGGGCGTCTAGATATGGCTACACCTTC. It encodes CASSQEGGASRYGYTF.

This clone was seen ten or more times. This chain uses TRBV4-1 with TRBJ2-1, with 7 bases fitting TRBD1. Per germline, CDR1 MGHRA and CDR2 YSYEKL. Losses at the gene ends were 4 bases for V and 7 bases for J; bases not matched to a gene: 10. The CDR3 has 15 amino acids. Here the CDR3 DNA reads TGCGCCAGCAGCCGGATGACAGGGCGTAAAAATGAGCAGTTCTTC. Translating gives CASSRMTGRKNEQFF.

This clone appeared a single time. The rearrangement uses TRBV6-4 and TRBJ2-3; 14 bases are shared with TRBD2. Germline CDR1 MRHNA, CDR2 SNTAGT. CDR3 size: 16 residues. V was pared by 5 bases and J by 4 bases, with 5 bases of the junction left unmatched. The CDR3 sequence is CASSLGTSGSADTQYF. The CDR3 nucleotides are TGTGCCAGCAGTCTCGGGACTAGCGGGAGCGCAGATACGCAGTATTTT.

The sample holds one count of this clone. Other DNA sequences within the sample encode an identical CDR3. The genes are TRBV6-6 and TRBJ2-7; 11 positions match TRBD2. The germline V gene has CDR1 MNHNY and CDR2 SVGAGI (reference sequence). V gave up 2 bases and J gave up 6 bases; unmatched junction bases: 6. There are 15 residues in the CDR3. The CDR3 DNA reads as TGTGCCAGCAGTTACGTCCCGACTAGCGGGACCGAGCAGTACTTC. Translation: CASSYVPTSGTEQYF.

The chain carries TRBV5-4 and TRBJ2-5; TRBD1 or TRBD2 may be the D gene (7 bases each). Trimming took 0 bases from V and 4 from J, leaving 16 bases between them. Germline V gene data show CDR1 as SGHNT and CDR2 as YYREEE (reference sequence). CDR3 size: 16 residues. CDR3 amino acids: CASSLARGRAAETQYF. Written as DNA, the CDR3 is TGTGCCAGCAGCTTGGCCAGGGGGAGGGCCGCAGAGACCCAGTACTTC.

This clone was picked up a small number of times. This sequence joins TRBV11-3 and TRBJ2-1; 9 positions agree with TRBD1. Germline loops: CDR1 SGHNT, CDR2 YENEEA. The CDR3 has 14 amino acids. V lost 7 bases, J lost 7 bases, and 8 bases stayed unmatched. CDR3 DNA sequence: TGTGCCAGCACCAAAGGGACAGGGAGTAATGAGCAGTTCTTC. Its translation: CASTKGTGSNEQFF.

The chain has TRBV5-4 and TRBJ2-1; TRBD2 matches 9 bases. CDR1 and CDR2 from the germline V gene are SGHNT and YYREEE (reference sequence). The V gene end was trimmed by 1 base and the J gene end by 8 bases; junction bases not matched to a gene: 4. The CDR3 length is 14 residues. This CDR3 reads CASSLMREGDEQFF. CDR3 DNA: TGTGCCAGCAGCTTGATGCGGGAGGGTGATGAGCAGTTCTTC.

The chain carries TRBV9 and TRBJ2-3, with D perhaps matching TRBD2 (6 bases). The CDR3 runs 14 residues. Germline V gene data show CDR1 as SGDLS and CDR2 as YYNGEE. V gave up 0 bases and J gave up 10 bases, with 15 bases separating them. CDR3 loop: CASSVAPSAASQYF. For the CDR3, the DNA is TGTGCCAGCAGCGTAGCCCCTAGCGCCGCATCGCAGTATTTT. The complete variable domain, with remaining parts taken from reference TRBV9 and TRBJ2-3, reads DSGVTQTPKHLITATGQRVTLRCSPRSGDLSVYWYQQSLDQGLQFLIQYYNGEERAKGNILERFSAQQFPDLHSELNLSSLELGDSALYFCASSVAPSAASQYFGPGTRLTVL.

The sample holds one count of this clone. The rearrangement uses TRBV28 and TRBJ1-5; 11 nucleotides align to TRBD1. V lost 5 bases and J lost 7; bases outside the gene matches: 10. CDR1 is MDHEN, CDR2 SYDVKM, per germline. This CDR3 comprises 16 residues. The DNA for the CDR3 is TGTGCCAGCAGTCCCGGGGACAGGGGGACGGGGCAGCCCCAGCATTTT. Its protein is CASSPGDRGTGQPQHF.

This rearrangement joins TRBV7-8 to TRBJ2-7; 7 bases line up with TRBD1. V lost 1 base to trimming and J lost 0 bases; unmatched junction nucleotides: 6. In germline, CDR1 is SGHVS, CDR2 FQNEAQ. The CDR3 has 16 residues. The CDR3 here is CASSLGGTVSSYEQYF. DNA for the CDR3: TGTGCCAGCAGCTTAGGTGGGACAGTAAGCTCCTACGAGCAGTACTTC.

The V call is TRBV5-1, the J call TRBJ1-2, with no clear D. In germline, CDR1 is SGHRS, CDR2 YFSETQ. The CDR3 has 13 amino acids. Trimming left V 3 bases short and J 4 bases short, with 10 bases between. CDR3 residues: CASSSIDGYGYTF. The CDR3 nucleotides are TGCGCCAGCAGCTCAATAGACGGCTATGGCTACACCTTC.

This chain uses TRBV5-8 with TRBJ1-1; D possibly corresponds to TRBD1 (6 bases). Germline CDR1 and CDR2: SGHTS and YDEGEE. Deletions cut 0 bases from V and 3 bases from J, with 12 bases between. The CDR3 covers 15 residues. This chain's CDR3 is CASSLVAGAHTEAFF. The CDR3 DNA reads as TGTGCCAGCAGCTTGGTGGCAGGGGCTCACACTGAAGCTTTCTTT.

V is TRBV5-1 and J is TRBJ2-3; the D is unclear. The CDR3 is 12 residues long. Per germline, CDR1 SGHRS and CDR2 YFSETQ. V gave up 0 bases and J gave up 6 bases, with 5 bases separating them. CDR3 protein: CASSLADDTQYF. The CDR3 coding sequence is TGCGCCAGCAGCTTGGCCGATGATACGCAGTATTTT.

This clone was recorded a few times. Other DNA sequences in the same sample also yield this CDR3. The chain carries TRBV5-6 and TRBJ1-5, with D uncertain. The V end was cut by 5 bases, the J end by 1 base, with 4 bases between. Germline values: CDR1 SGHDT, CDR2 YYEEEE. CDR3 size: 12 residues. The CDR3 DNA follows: TGTGCCAGCAGTTTGAGCAATCAGCCCCAGCATTTT. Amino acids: CASSLSNQPQHF.

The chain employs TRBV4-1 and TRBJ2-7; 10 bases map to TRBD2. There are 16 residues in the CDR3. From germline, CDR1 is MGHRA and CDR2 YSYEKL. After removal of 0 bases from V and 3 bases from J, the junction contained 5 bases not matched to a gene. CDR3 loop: CASSQDRPSGSYEQYF. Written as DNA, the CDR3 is TGCGCCAGCAGCCAAGATCGGCCTAGCGGGAGCTACGAGCAGTACTTC.

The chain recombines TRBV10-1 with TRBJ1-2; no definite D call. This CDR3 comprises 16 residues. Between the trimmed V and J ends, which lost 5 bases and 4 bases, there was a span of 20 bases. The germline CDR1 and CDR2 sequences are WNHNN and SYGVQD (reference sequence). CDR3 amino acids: CASSSTRSRKTYGYTF. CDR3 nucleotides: TGCGCCAGCAGTAGCACCCGATCGCGAAAGACCTATGGCTACACCTTC.

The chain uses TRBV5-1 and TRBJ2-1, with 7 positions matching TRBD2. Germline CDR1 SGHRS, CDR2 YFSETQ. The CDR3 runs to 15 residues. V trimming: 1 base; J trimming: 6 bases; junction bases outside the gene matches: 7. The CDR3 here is CASSLRTSSFNEQFF. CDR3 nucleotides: TGCGCCAGCAGCTTGAGGACTAGTAGTTTCAATGAGCAGTTCTTC.

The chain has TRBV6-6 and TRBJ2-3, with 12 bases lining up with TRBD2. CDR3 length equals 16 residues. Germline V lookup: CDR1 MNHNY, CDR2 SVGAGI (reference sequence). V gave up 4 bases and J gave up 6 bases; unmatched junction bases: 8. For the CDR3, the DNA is TGTGCCAGCAGTTCAAGGACTAGCGGGGTGTGGGATACGCAGTATTTT. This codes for CASSSRTSGVWDTQYF.

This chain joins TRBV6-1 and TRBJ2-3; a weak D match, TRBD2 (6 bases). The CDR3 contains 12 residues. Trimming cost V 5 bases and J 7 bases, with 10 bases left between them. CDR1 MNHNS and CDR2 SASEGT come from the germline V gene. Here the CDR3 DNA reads TGTGCCAGCAGTTCGGCGGGATATACGCAGTATTTT. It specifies CASSSAGYTQYF.

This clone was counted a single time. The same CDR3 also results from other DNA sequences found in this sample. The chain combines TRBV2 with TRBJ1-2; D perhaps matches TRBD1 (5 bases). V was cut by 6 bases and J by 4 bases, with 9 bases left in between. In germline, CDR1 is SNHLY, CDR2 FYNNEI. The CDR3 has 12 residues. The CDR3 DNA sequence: TGTGCCAGCAGCGAGGGGTCCTATGGCTACACCTTC. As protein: CASSEGSYGYTF.